The source of this T cell receptor (beta chain) is a study of cytomegalovirus exposure and HLA in healthy donors. This PCR relied on a set of 60 Vbeta primers and 13 Jbeta primers. Some clones are missing from TCRdb's copy, which holds only in-frame ones; the method was immunoSEQ multiplex PCR. Its table lists some 120,000 clones. Germline assignment: CDR1 SQVTM and CDR2 ANQGSEA. The CDR3 covers 13 residues. The junction had 2 bases not matched to a gene; V was cut back by 4 bases and J by 5 bases. The gene calls are TRBV29-1 and TRBJ2-5; TRBD2 agrees at 12 bases. The clonotype originates from a man aged 40-55 years in good health and CMV-seronegative. Sequencing used PBMCs. The CDR3 loop is CSVATSGRETQYF. In DNA form, the CDR3 reads TGCAGCGTTGCCACTAGCGGGAGGGAGACCCAGTACTTC.